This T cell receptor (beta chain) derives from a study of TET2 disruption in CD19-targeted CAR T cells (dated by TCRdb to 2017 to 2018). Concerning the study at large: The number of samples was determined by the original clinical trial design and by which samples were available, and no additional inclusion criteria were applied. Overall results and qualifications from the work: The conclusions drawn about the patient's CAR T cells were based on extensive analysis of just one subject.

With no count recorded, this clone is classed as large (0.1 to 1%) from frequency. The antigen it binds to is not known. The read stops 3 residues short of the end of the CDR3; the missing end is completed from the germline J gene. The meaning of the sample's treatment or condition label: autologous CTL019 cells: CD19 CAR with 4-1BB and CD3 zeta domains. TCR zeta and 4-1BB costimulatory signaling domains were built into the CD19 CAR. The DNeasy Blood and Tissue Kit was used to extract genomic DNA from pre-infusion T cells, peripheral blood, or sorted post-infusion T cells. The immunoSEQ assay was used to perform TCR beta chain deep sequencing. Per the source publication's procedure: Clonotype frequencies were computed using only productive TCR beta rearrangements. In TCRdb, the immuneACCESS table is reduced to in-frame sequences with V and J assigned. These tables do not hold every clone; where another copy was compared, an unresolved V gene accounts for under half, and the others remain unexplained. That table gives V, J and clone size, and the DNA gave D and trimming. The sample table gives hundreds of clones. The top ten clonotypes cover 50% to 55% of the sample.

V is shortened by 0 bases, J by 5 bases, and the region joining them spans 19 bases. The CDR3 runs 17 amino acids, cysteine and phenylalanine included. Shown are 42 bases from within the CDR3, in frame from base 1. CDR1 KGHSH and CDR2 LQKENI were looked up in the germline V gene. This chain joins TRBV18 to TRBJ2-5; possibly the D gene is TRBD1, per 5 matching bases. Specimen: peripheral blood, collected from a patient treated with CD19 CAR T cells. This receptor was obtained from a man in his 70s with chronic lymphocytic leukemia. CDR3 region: CASSPPTGQSLRETQYF. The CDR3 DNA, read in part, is TGTGCCAGCTCACCACCCACCGGACAAAGCCTTAGGGAGACC.